This passage covers 17 T cell receptor beta chains from one sample sequenced in a study of control samples from healthy donors and cancer patients. Some clones are missing from TCRdb's copy, which holds only in-frame ones; the method was immunoSEQ multiplex PCR. The sample gives just over 90,000 clones, around 87% of which show up once; roughly 1.3% is in the top ten. The sample consisted of blood. The origin of the receptors is a woman in her 50s in good health.

This chain uses TRBV7-9 with TRBJ2-7; D is perhaps TRBD2 (5 bases). Looked up from germline, CDR1 is SEHNR and CDR2 is FQNEAQ (reference sequence). V was cut by 1 base and J by 6 bases, with 22 bases left in between. The CDR3 consists of 17 residues. CDR3 coding DNA: TGTGCCAGCAGCTTAGAGACGGGGTCCAACCCTACCTCCGAGCAGTACTTC. This sequence encodes CASSLETGSNPTSEQYF. Based on the CDR3 plus reference TRBV7-9 and TRBJ2-7, the full variable domain is DTGVSQNPRHKITKRGQNVTFRCDPISEHNRLYWYRQTLGQGPEFLTYFQNEAQLEKSRLLSDRFSAERPKGSFSTLEIQRTEQGDSAMYLCASSLETGSNPTSEQYFGPGTRLTVT.

The CDR3 bases are TGTGCCAGCTCACCTGCAGGGGGCATTACCACAGATACGCAGTATTTT. Protein sequence: CASSPAGGITTDTQYF. The rearrangement uses TRBV18 and TRBJ2-3, with 8 bases matching TRBD1. J was trimmed by 2 bases and V by 3 bases; bases with no gene match: 7. CDR3 length: 16 amino acids. Germline assignment: CDR1 KGHSH and CDR2 LQKENI.

V usage is TRBV7-3 and J usage is TRBJ2-5, with 9 nucleotides matching TRBD2. This CDR3 has 14 residues. CDR1 and CDR2 (germline): SGHTA, FQGTGA. Trimming took 4 bases from V and 2 from J; bases not matched to a gene: 2. The CDR3 protein is CASSYAGGQETQYF. The CDR3 nucleotides are TGTGCCAGCAGCTACGCGGGGGGGCAAGAGACCCAGTACTTC.

V gene TRBV5-6 combines with J gene TRBJ1-4; D uncertain. Trimming took 4 bases from V and 5 from J, leaving 15 bases between them. Germline values: CDR1 SGHDT, CDR2 YYEEEE. The length of the CDR3 is 15 residues. The CDR3 protein is CASSGERRRNEKLFF. The CDR3 coding sequence is TGTGCCAGCAGCGGCGAACGGAGGCGAAATGAAAAACTGTTTTTT.

The J gene is TRBJ2-1, the V gene TRBV18; D call uncertain. V was shortened by 1 base and J by 8 bases, with 9 bases between the two germline ends. This CDR3 is 13 amino acids long. Germline lookup yields CDR1 KGHSH and CDR2 LQKENI. CDR3 bases: TGTGCCAGCTCACCACTCATGCCGGATGAGCAGTTCTTC. Its translation: CASSPLMPDEQFF.

The chain combines TRBV15 with TRBJ2-5; the D gene could be TRBD1 or TRBD2 (5 bases each). Germline CDR1 LNHNV, CDR2 YYDKDF (reference sequence). The length of the CDR3 is 17 residues. Trimming shortened V by 3 bases and J by 0 bases, and 17 bases separated the two germline ends. CDR3 protein: CATSSGGRLGNQETQYF. The CDR3 nucleotides are TGTGCCACCAGCAGTGGGGGACGTCTAGGGAACCAAGAGACCCAGTACTTC.

This chain uses TRBV28 with TRBJ2-3; TRBD2 matches 11 bases. This CDR3 region has 16 residues. Germline V gene sequence: CDR1 MDHEN, CDR2 SYDVKM. V shed 3 bases and J 5 bases; nucleotides not matched to a gene: 7. This CDR3 reads CASSFGSGREIDTQYF. CDR3 sequence (DNA): TGTGCCAGCAGTTTCGGTAGCGGGAGGGAAATAGATACGCAGTATTTT.

The V gene is TRBV7-9, the J gene TRBJ2-1; 8 bases fit TRBD1. There are 17 residues in the CDR3. V lost 5 bases and J lost 5; bases outside the gene matches: 14. In germline, CDR1 is SEHNR, CDR2 FQNEAQ (reference sequence). The DNA for the CDR3 is TGTGCCAGCAGCCCCCAAAGAAGGACAGGGTTCGACAATGAGCAGTTCTTC. Protein: CASSPQRRTGFDNEQFF.

This chain uses TRBV19 with TRBJ1-3; 9 positions agree with TRBD1. From germline, CDR1 is LNHDA and CDR2 SQIVND (reference sequence). This CDR3 spans 17 amino acids. Trimming at V came to 10 bases and at J to 0 bases, leaving 13 bases not matched to a gene. The CDR3 DNA sequence: TGTGCCACCACCGGGACAGGGAACGGTCGCTCTGGAAACACCATATATTTT. This sequence encodes CATTGTGNGRSGNTIYF.

A single count supports this clone. This chain links TRBV19 with TRBJ1-5, with TRBD1 as a possible D gene (5 bases). The CDR3 runs to 15 residues. The germline gives CDR1 LNHDA, CDR2 SQIVND (reference sequence). The ends were cut back, 3 bases at V and 2 bases at J, with 11 bases in the middle. CDR3 DNA sequence: TGTGCCAGTAGTATCAGGGATGGACGCAATCAGCCCCAGCATTTT. Its translation is CASSIRDGRNQPQHF.

This clone is a singleton in its sample. The chain is built from TRBV19 and TRBJ2-5, with TRBD2 identical over 8 bases. The CDR3 totals 16 residues. The germline gives CDR1 LNHDA, CDR2 SQIVND (reference sequence). The ends lost 9 bases at V and 2 bases at J; junction bases unmatched: 14. CDR3 loop: CASYPRGGGDQETQYF. In DNA form, the CDR3 reads TGTGCCAGCTACCCCCGGGGGGGCGGTGATCAAGAGACCCAGTACTTC.

The J gene is TRBJ2-5, the V gene TRBV29-1, with unresolved D. Germline CDR1 reads SQVTM; CDR2 reads ANQGSEA. The CDR3 is 14 residues long. V was pared by 0 bases and J by 2 bases, with 10 bases between. The DNA of the CDR3 is TGCAGCGTTGAAGACGTACAGAAGCAAGAGACCCAGTACTTC. Translated, it gives CSVEDVQKQETQYF.

This clone was counted a single time. The chain employs TRBV27 and TRBJ1-2; TRBD1 is a possible D gene (6 bases). V was pared by 4 bases and J by 5 bases, with 14 bases between. This CDR3 region has 14 residues. Germline V gene lookup returns CDR1 MNHEY and CDR2 SMNVEV (reference sequence). The CDR3 sequence is CASSSARGPYGYTF. In nucleotides, the CDR3 is TGTGCCAGCAGTTCGGCCAGGGGCCCTTATGGCTACACCTTC.

A word on this clone: Sequence at one end of the junction differs from germline and may be a read error. DNA of the CDR3: TGTGCCAGCAGTCTAGCGTCAAACTATGGCTACACCTTC. This sequence encodes CASSLASNYGYTF. The V call is TRBV12-3 or TRBV12-4, the J call TRBJ1-2; D not certain. This CDR3 region has 13 residues.

This clone was detected once. The chain couples TRBV11-2 to TRBJ2-5; 16 positions match TRBD2. V gave up 5 bases and J gave up 5 bases; unmatched junction bases: 11. Germline V CDR1 and CDR2: SGHAT, FQNNGV. This CDR3 is 18 amino acids long. CDR3: CASSLPGTSGRVGETQYF. CDR3 sequence (DNA): TGTGCCAGCAGCCTCCCCGGGACTAGCGGGAGGGTAGGGGAGACCCAGTACTTC.

V is TRBV28 and J is TRBJ1-2; D possibly corresponds to TRBD1 (5 bases). The V end was cut by 6 bases, the J end by 10 bases, with 21 bases between. The CDR3 consists of 14 residues. Germline CDR1 MDHEN, CDR2 SYDVKM. The CDR3, as DNA: TGTGCCAGCAGCCTCACGTTTCAGACAGACGACTACACCTTC. Its translation is CASSLTFQTDDYTF.

The chain uses TRBV19 and TRBJ1-4; no definite D call. The CDR3 is 16 residues long. Germline V gives CDR1 LNHDA, CDR2 SQIVND (reference sequence). V was trimmed by 1 base and J by 0 bases, leaving 9 bases between them. The CDR3 DNA follows: TGTGCCAGTAGTATAGTGTCCCCTACAACTAATGAAAAACTGTTTTTT. Translation gives CASSIVSPTTNEKLFF.